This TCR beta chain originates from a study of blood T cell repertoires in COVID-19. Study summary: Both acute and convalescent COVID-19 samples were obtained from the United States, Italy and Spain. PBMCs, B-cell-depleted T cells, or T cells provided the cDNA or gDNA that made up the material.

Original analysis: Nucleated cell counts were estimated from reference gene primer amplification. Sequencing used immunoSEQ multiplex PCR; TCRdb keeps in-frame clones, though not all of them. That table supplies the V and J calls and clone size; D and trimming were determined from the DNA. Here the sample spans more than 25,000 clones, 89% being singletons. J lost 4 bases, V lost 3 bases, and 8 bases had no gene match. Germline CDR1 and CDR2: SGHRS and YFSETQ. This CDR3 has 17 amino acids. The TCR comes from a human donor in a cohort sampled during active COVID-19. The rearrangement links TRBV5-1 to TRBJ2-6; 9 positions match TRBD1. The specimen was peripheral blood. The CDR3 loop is CASSYTGGAQGANVLTF. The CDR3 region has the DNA TGCGCCAGCAGCTATACAGGGGGCGCACAAGGGGCCAACGTCCTGACTTTC.